The 27 T cell receptor beta chains presented below share a single source sample, sequenced in a study of cytomegalovirus exposure and HLA in healthy donors. Amplification used 60 Vbeta primers and 13 Jbeta primers. This table comes from immunoSEQ multiplex PCR, and its TCRdb copy is limited to in-frame clones, with some not included. This table holds approximately 79,000 clones, around 74% found once. The material sequenced was PBMCs. These receptor sequences come from a boy aged 5-17 years in good health and CMV-seronegative.

The rearrangement links TRBV29-1 to TRBJ1-2; 9 positions match TRBD1. The CDR3 sequence is 13 residues long. V lost 3 bases and J lost 7; bases outside the gene matches: 6. Germline CDR1 and CDR2: SQVTM and ANQGSEA. As DNA, the CDR3 is TGCAGCGTTGAGAAACAGGGGGCAGTTGGCTACACCTTC. Encoded protein: CSVEKQGAVGYTF.

The chain links TRBV7-2 to TRBJ2-7; a possible D gene is TRBD2 (5 bases). V lost 0 bases, J lost 3 bases, and 9 bases lay in between. In germline, CDR1 is SGHTA, CDR2 FQGNSA. The CDR3 has 14 amino acids. The CDR3 DNA follows: TGTGCCAGCAGCTTAGCCGCGGGCCTCTACGAGCAGTACTTC. Amino acids: CASSLAAGLYEQYF.

The genes are TRBV7-9 and TRBJ1-4, with D unclear. CDR3 size: 14 residues. V lost 1 base to trimming and J lost 0 bases, with 3 bases between them. CDR1 SEHNR and CDR2 FQNEAQ come from the germline V gene (reference sequence). The CDR3 region has the DNA TGTGCCAGCAGCTTAGTCTCAACTAATGAAAAACTGTTTTTT. Amino acids: CASSLVSTNEKLFF.

The chain employs TRBV30 and TRBJ2-3; D is possibly TRBD1 (6 bases). Germline assignment: CDR1 GTSNPN and CDR2 SVGIG (reference sequence). Trimming left V 5 bases short and J 1 base short, with 13 bases between. The length of the CDR3 is 14 residues. The CDR3 protein is CAWAAGEGTDTQYF. The CDR3 DNA is TGTGCCTGGGCCGCAGGGGAAGGCACAGATACGCAGTATTTT.

This rearrangement joins TRBV28 to TRBJ1-5; 7 positions match TRBD1. Germline CDR1 is MDHEN and CDR2 is SYDVKM. The CDR3 has 15 amino acids. With V trimmed by 4 bases and J by 0 bases, 3 bases remained unmatched. The CDR3 coding sequence is TGTGCCAGCAGTTCTCACAGGGGTAGCAATCAGCCCCAGCATTTT. The encoded protein is CASSSHRGSNQPQHF.

The V and J genes are TRBV14 and TRBJ1-1; D may be TRBD1 (6 bases). V lost 0 bases to trimming and J lost 1 base, with 6 bases between them. Germline CDR1 SGHDN, CDR2 FVKESK. There are 14 residues in the CDR3. In DNA, the CDR3 is TGTGCCAGCAGCCAAGAGGGACAGAACACTGAAGCTTTCTTT. This sequence encodes CASSQEGQNTEAFF.

This chain links TRBV7-9 with TRBJ1-1, with D perhaps matching TRBD1 (6 bases). V lost 7 bases and J lost 4, with 16 bases in between. Germline lookup yields CDR1 SEHNR and CDR2 FQNEAQ (reference sequence). The CDR3 spans 14 residues. CDR3 coding DNA: TGTGCCAGCATCCTGGACTTAGGGGGCACTGAAGCTTTCTTT. Its translation is CASILDLGGTEAFF.

This chain links TRBV14 with TRBJ1-1; 9 bases align to TRBD1. Per the germline V gene, CDR1 is SGHDN and CDR2 is FVKESK. This CDR3 comprises 16 residues. V lost 6 bases, J lost 4 bases, and 12 bases stayed unmatched. This chain's CDR3 is CASRRYSGQGTTEAFF. The CDR3 DNA is TGTGCCAGCAGGCGGTATAGTGGACAGGGGACCACTGAAGCTTTCTTT.

The rearrangement joins TRBV4-3 to TRBJ1-1; D perhaps matches TRBD1 (6 bases). The CDR3 is made up of 16 amino acids. Germline lookup yields CDR1 LGHNA and CDR2 YSLEER. V was pared by 1 base and J by 0 bases, with 12 bases between. CDR3 protein: CASSQGEGGVNTEAFF. CDR3 nucleotide sequence: TGCGCCAGCAGCCAAGGGGAGGGGGGGGTGAACACTGAAGCTTTCTTT.

The chain carries TRBV28 and TRBJ2-7; D is perhaps TRBD1 (5 bases). The CDR3 contains 13 residues. V lost 6 bases and J 1 base, leaving 10 bases between the germline ends. Germline loops: CDR1 MDHEN, CDR2 SYDVKM. CDR3 in amino acids: CASRIDSSYEQYF. The CDR3 DNA follows: TGTGCCAGCAGAATCGACAGTTCCTACGAGCAGTACTTC. The full variable domain, with the rest looked up from reference TRBV28 and TRBJ2-7, is DVKVTQSSRYLVKRTGEKVFLECVQDMDHENMFWYRQDPGLGLRLIYFSYDVKMKEKGDIPEGYSVSREKKERFSLILESASTNQTSMYLCASRIDSSYEQYFGPGTRLTVT.

V and J are TRBV7-2 and TRBJ1-5, with 7 bases matching TRBD1. V shed 7 bases, J shed 1 base, and the junction held 4 bases outside the gene matches. Per the germline V gene, CDR1 is SGHTA and CDR2 is FQGNSA. CDR3 length: 14 residues. CDR3 bases: TGTGCCAGCACCCAGGACAGGAGCAATCAGCCCCAGCATTTT. Translating it yields CASTQDRSNQPQHF. The variable domain in full, completed from reference TRBV7-2 and TRBJ1-5, reads GAGVSQSPSNKVTEKGKDVELRCDPISGHTALYWYRQSLGQGLEFLIYFQGNSAPDKSGLPSDRFSAERTGGSVSTLTIQRTQQEDSAVYLCASTQDRSNQPQHFGDGTRLSIL.

The chain couples TRBV9 to TRBJ1-2; 8 bases fit TRBD1. Per the germline V gene, CDR1 is SGDLS and CDR2 is YYNGEE. The CDR3 runs 16 residues. V shed 2 bases, J shed 0 bases, and the junction held 6 bases outside the gene matches. In DNA, the CDR3 is TGTGCCAGCAGCGTCTCGGACAGGGTTTCTAACTATGGCTACACCTTC. This gives the protein CASSVSDRVSNYGYTF.

The chain recombines TRBV7-9 with TRBJ2-6, with TRBD1 matching over 12 bases. The CDR3 length is 19 residues. J gave up 0 bases and V 5 bases, and 8 bases lay outside the gene matches. CDR1 is SEHNR and CDR2 is FQNEAQ in the germline V gene (reference sequence). The CDR3 DNA is TGTGCCAGCAGCGGACCGGGACAGGGGGCGAGCTCTGGGGCCAACGTCCTGACTTTC. Encoded protein: CASSGPGQGASSGANVLTF.

The rearrangement uses TRBV30 and TRBJ1-5; 9 positions agree with TRBD1. This CDR3 is built from 14 residues. CDR1 and CDR2 from the germline V gene are GTSNPN and SVGIG (reference sequence). Losses at the gene ends were 5 bases for V and 3 bases for J; bases not matched to a gene: 5. In DNA, the CDR3 is TGTGCCTGGGGAGGACAGGGGATCAATCAGCCCCAGCATTTT. This encodes CAWGGQGINQPQHF.

This clone was counted between two and nine times. The gene calls are TRBV30 and TRBJ2-1, with D unresolved. This CDR3 contains 13 residues. CDR1 is GTSNPN, CDR2 SVGIG, per germline (reference sequence). V was cut by 5 bases and J by 0 bases, with 8 bases left in between. CDR3 loop: CAWVRASYNEQFF. The DNA of the CDR3 is TGTGCCTGGGTAAGAGCCTCCTACAATGAGCAGTTCTTC.

This clone was seen only a few times. J is TRBJ2-1 and V is TRBV6-4, with TRBD2 matching 8 bases. The junction had 2 bases not matched to a gene; V was cut back by 2 bases and J by 2 bases. Germline V gene data show CDR1 as MRHNA and CDR2 as SNTAGT. The CDR3 covers 15 residues. CDR3 nucleotide sequence: TGTGCCAGCAGTGACCTAGCGGGCGCCTACAATGAGCAGTTCTTC. It encodes CASSDLAGAYNEQFF.

There are a few counts of this clone. The chain recombines TRBV6-1 with TRBJ1-1; no clear D gene. CDR3 length: 14 residues. Germline assignment: CDR1 MNHNS and CDR2 SASEGT. V dropped 1 base and J dropped 1 base, with 7 bases sitting between them. CDR3: CASSEGQENTEAFF. In nucleotides, the CDR3 is TGTGCCAGCAGTGAAGGACAAGAGAACACTGAAGCTTTCTTT.

This clone was detected once. The J gene is TRBJ1-1, the V gene TRBV27; D not certain. Germline CDR1 and CDR2: MNHEY and SMNVEV (reference sequence). Trimming shortened V by 2 bases and J by 2 bases, and 9 bases separated the two germline ends. There are 14 residues in the CDR3. CDR3 bases: TGTGCCAGCAGTTTACGGGGTAGTAACACTGAAGCTTTCTTT. This translates into CASSLRGSNTEAFF.

This sequence joins TRBV6-1 and TRBJ2-7; D is perhaps TRBD1 (6 bases). CDR3 length equals 15 residues. The germline CDR1 and CDR2 sequences are MNHNS and SASEGT. V lost 7 bases and J lost 5, with 21 bases in between. CDR3 in DNA: TGTGCCAGCACCCCCCGAAGGCAGGGGACAAACGAGCAGTACTTC. This sequence encodes CASTPRRQGTNEQYF.

The V call is TRBV4-3, the J call TRBJ2-7, with D perhaps matching TRBD1 (6 bases). V was clipped by 0 bases and J by 0 bases, with 12 bases between them. This CDR3 is 16 amino acids long. Germline V gene lookup returns CDR1 LGHNA and CDR2 YSLEER. In nucleotides, the CDR3 is TGCGCCAGCAGCCAAGAAACAGGGCCCACCTCCTACGAGCAGTACTTC. This sequence encodes CASSQETGPTSYEQYF.

The CDR3 here is CASRNLGAVDTQYF. The CDR3 DNA follows: TGTGCCAGCAGGAACCTGGGGGCTGTAGATACGCAGTATTTT. The chain combines TRBV6-1 with TRBJ2-3; D is perhaps TRBD1 (6 bases). The V end lost 6 bases, the J end lost 5 bases, and 15 bases lay between the germline ends. CDR1 is MNHNS, CDR2 SASEGT, per germline. CDR3 length: 14 amino acids.

The chain is built from TRBV4-3 and TRBJ2-5; maybe TRBD2 (7 bases). CDR3 length equals 15 residues. The V gene's germline CDR1 is LGHNA and CDR2 YSLEER. Trimming removed 0 bases at V and 4 bases at J, with 12 bases between. The CDR3 region is CASSQDAGARETQYF. The CDR3 DNA follows: TGCGCCAGCAGCCAAGATGCGGGGGCCAGAGAGACCCAGTACTTC.

This clone was counted a single time. The chain recombines TRBV2 with TRBJ2-7; TRBD2 matches at 9 bases. Unmatched junction bases numbered 3, after V lost 6 bases and J lost 3 bases. CDR3 size: 13 residues. CDR1 SNHLY and CDR2 FYNNEI come from the germline V gene. In DNA, the CDR3 is TGTGCCAGCAGGCGGGGGGGAGGCTACGAGCAGTACTTC. Its protein is CASRRGGGYEQYF.

The J gene is TRBJ2-1, the V gene TRBV6-5; 7 positions agree with TRBD2. CDR3 size: 15 residues. Germline CDR1 is MNHEY and CDR2 is SVGAGI. V dropped 7 bases and J dropped 5; count of bases not matched to a gene: 11. DNA of the CDR3: TGTGCCAGCAAATCGGTTCTAGCGGAGAACAATGAGCAGTTCTTC. As protein: CASKSVLAENNEQFF.

This chain uses TRBV11-3 with TRBJ1-1; TRBD1 matches 9 bases. Looked up from germline, CDR1 is SGHNT and CDR2 is YENEEA. The ends lost 3 bases at V and 2 bases at J; junction bases unmatched: 1. The CDR3 sequence is 14 residues long. CDR3: CASSLGQGNTEAFF. The DNA of the CDR3 is TGTGCCAGCAGCTTGGGACAGGGTAACACTGAAGCTTTCTTT.

V usage is TRBV27 and J usage is TRBJ1-6; D remains ambiguous. Germline CDR1 MNHEY, CDR2 SMNVEV (reference sequence). The CDR3 contains 14 residues. V was trimmed by 5 bases and J by 7 bases, leaving 12 bases between them. CDR3 amino acids: CASSPGWANSPLHF. The CDR3 bases are TGTGCCAGCAGTCCGGGGTGGGCCAATTCACCCCTCCACTTT.

The chain joins TRBV7-3 to TRBJ1-2; no clear D gene. The V gene lost 11 bases and the J gene lost 8 bases, with 15 bases spanning the gap. The CDR3 totals 11 residues. The germline V gene encodes CDR1 SGHTA and CDR2 FQGTGA. The DNA for the CDR3 is TGTGCCGGGTGGGTGGCGGGGGGCTACACCTTC. Translated, it gives CAGWVAGGYTF.